These 17 T cell receptor beta chains share one sample of origin, sequenced in a study of shared clonotypes between healthy human individuals. Using immunoSEQ multiplex PCR, the repertoire was profiled, and TCRdb retains in-frame clones only, with some absent. The repertoire holds more than 850,000 clones, with 78% as singletons. Material: memory CD4+ T cells from PBMCs. Subset: CD45RA-negative fraction. These receptors all come from a young man in good health. Some clones in this sample may be carry-over from other donors' samples.

A few counts support this clone. The chain carries TRBV9 and TRBJ2-7, with TRBD2 identical over 7 bases. There are 17 residues in the CDR3. The germline CDR1 and CDR2 sequences are SGDLS and YYNGEE. After removal of 0 bases from V and 3 bases from J, the junction contained 12 bases not matched to a gene. The chain's CDR3 is CASSVAGMASGYYEQYF. The CDR3 DNA is TGTGCCAGCAGCGTAGCGGGGATGGCTAGCGGATACTACGAGCAGTACTTC.

J is TRBJ1-2 and V is TRBV14, with a possible D match to TRBD1 (6 bases). Germline V gives CDR1 SGHDN, CDR2 FVKESK. This CDR3 has 14 amino acids. Trimming stripped 0 bases from V and 4 bases from J, with 9 bases between. CDR3 nucleotides: TGTGCCAGCAGCCAAGAACTCAGGGGCTATGGCTACACCTTC. The encoded protein is CASSQELRGYGYTF.

The chain has TRBV5-4 and TRBJ2-7, with 11 bases lining up with TRBD2. Germline V gene sequence: CDR1 SGHNT, CDR2 YYREEE (reference sequence). CDR3 length: 18 amino acids. The V and J ends lost 0 bases and 2 bases, in that order; junction bases with no gene match: 10. The chain's CDR3 is CASSLVILAGDRTYEQYF. For the CDR3, the DNA is TGTGCCAGCAGCTTGGTTATACTAGCGGGGGACCGAACCTACGAGCAGTACTTC.

The rearrangement links TRBV20-1 to TRBJ2-5; D is uncertain. Germline V gene sequence: CDR1 DFQATT, CDR2 SNEGSKA (reference sequence). Trimming removed 7 bases from V and 2 bases from J, with 8 bases in between. The CDR3 sequence is 11 residues long. The DNA of the CDR3 is TGCAGTGTGGGTCGGCAAGAGACCCAGTACTTC. Its protein is CSVGRQETQYF.

The chain joins TRBV10-2 to TRBJ2-7; D not resolved. Trimming stripped 7 bases from V and 0 bases from J, with 10 bases between. The length of the CDR3 is 13 residues. Germline CDR1 reads WSHSY; CDR2 reads SAAADI. The CDR3 reads CASTTVPSYEQYF. The CDR3 nucleotides are TGCGCCAGCACCACGGTCCCCTCCTACGAGCAGTACTTC.

The chain has TRBV10-3 and TRBJ1-2; tentatively, D is TRBD1 (5 bases). V lost 4 bases and J lost 3, with 15 bases in between. The CDR3 is 15 residues long. Germline V gene sequence: CDR1 ENHRY, CDR2 SYGVKD. CDR3 sequence (DNA): TGTGCCATCAGTGGTACAGGAGGCCAAGACTATGGCTACACCTTC. It translates to CAISGTGGQDYGYTF.

A few counts support this clone. V is TRBV7-9 and J is TRBJ1-1; weak D call: TRBD1 (5 bases). V lost 3 bases, J lost 7 bases, and 12 bases lay in between. This CDR3 comprises 13 residues. From germline, CDR1 is SEHNR and CDR2 FQNEAQ (reference sequence). The CDR3 loop reads CASSLKGTSEAFF. The DNA for the CDR3 is TGTGCCAGCAGCTTGAAGGGGACGAGTGAAGCTTTCTTT. The complete variable domain, with remaining parts taken from reference TRBV7-9 and TRBJ1-1, reads DTGVSQNPRHKITKRGQNVTFRCDPISEHNRLYWYRQTLGQGPEFLTYFQNEAQLEKSRLLSDRFSAERPKGSFSTLEIQRTEQGDSAMYLCASSLKGTSEAFFGQGTRLTVV.

The chain employs TRBV2 and TRBJ2-3, with D unclear. Germline values: CDR1 SNHLY, CDR2 FYNNEI. This CDR3 is 11 amino acids long. Trimming pared 8 bases from V and 0 bases from J, leaving 3 bases between. CDR3 sequence: CASASTDTQYF. For the CDR3, the DNA is TGTGCCAGCGCTAGCACAGATACGCAGTATTTT.

The CDR3 loop is CASSLSLAHEKLFF. In nucleotides, the CDR3 is TGTGCCAGCAGCTTAAGCCTAGCCCACGAAAAACTGTTTTTT. The chain couples TRBV2 to TRBJ1-4; no definite D call. Deletions cut 6 bases from V and 8 bases from J, with 16 bases between. The CDR3 covers 14 residues. Germline assignment: CDR1 SNHLY and CDR2 FYNNEI.

V usage is TRBV28 and J usage is TRBJ2-2; 11 positions agree with TRBD2. The CDR3 has 15 residues. Germline V gene lookup returns CDR1 MDHEN and CDR2 SYDVKM. V lost 5 bases, J lost 5 bases, and 4 bases stayed unmatched. CDR3 in DNA: TGTGCCAGCAGTGGTGCTAGCGGGAGGACCGGGGAGCTGTTTTTT. Encoded protein: CASSGASGRTGELFF. Using reference TRBV28 and TRBJ2-2 for the parts outside the CDR3, the full variable domain is DVKVTQSSRYLVKRTGEKVFLECVQDMDHENMFWYRQDPGLGLRLIYFSYDVKMKEKGDIPEGYSVSREKKERFSLILESASTNQTSMYLCASSGASGRTGELFFGEGSRLTVL.

The chain combines TRBV5-4 with TRBJ2-5; TRBD1 agrees at 8 bases. The V gene end was trimmed by 3 bases and the J gene end by 1 base; junction bases not matched to a gene: 5. The CDR3 contains 15 residues. Germline loops: CDR1 SGHNT, CDR2 YYREEE (reference sequence). CDR3 DNA sequence: TGTGCCAGCAGCTCGGACAGGGCCTTCCAAGAGACCCAGTACTTC. Amino acid sequence: CASSSDRAFQETQYF.

This chain links TRBV2 with TRBJ1-2; maybe TRBD1 (6 bases). CDR3 size: 13 residues. Trimming removed 6 bases from V and 3 bases from J, with 11 bases in between. CDR1 and CDR2 from the germline V gene are SNHLY and FYNNEI. CDR3 protein: CASRDRGDYGYTF. CDR3 DNA: TGTGCCAGCAGGGACAGAGGTGACTATGGCTACACCTTC.

This clone showed up just a few times. The gene calls are TRBV6-5 and TRBJ2-2, with TRBD1 matching 10 bases. The trim removed 6 bases at V and 4 bases at J, leaving 5 bases unmatched. Germline CDR1 MNHEY, CDR2 SVGAGI. The CDR3 consists of 15 residues. The CDR3 DNA reads TGTGCCAGCAGCAGACAGGGGGCAGTCACCGGGGAGCTGTTTTTT. As protein: CASSRQGAVTGELFF.

Concerning this clone: The sample contains more than one DNA sequence encoding this CDR3. V and J are TRBV5-1 and TRBJ2-6, with D unresolved. This CDR3 contains 15 residues. CDR1 is SGHRS and CDR2 is YFSETQ in the germline V gene. Trimming stripped 1 base from V and 1 base from J, with 6 bases between. CDR3 in amino acids: CASSLPSSGANVLTF. The DNA of the CDR3 is TGCGCCAGCAGCTTGCCGTCTTCTGGGGCCAACGTCCTGACTTTC.

This clone was recorded many times. This rearrangement joins TRBV28 to TRBJ2-1, with D possibly matching TRBD1 (6 bases). The CDR3 is 14 amino acids. Germline V gene sequence: CDR1 MDHEN, CDR2 SYDVKM. V lost 6 bases, J lost 0 bases, and 9 bases lay in between. The CDR3 loop is CASSRTASYNEQFF. DNA for the CDR3: TGTGCCAGCAGCCGGACAGCCTCCTACAATGAGCAGTTCTTC. Variable domain in full (rest from reference TRBV28 and TRBJ2-1): DVKVTQSSRYLVKRTGEKVFLECVQDMDHENMFWYRQDPGLGLRLIYFSYDVKMKEKGDIPEGYSVSREKKERFSLILESASTNQTSMYLCASSRTASYNEQFFGPGTRLTVL.

This chain connects TRBV7-6 to TRBJ2-7, with 13 bases that match TRBD2. Germline V gene lookup returns CDR1 SGHVS and CDR2 FNYEAQ. V gave up 1 base and J gave up 2 bases; unmatched junction bases: 8. CDR3 size: 18 residues. The CDR3 region has the DNA TGTGCCAGCAGCTTAGGGACAGGACTAGCGGGGGCGACCTACGAGCAGTACTTC. Its protein is CASSLGTGLAGATYEQYF.

The chain combines TRBV2 with TRBJ1-1; D is unclear. Germline lookup yields CDR1 SNHLY and CDR2 FYNNEI. Trimming took off 7 bases at V and 6 bases at J, with 12 bases between the two ends. The CDR3 spans 12 residues. The CDR3 DNA reads TGTGCCAGCACCACACCAGTATCTGAAGCTTTCTTT. It yields the protein CASTTPVSEAFF.